The 18 T cell receptor beta chains given below trace back to one sample, sequenced in a study of control samples from healthy donors and cancer patients. Profiling relied on immunoSEQ multiplex PCR, and the TCRdb table lists in-frame clones only, not all of them. The sample yields roughly 150,000 clones, 93% seen once. Sample: blood. These receptors came from a man in his forties or fifties in good health.

This chain uses TRBV4-2 with TRBJ1-1; D gene unclear. V shed 0 bases and J shed 6 bases, with 8 bases lying between them. The CDR3 is 13 residues long. Germline CDR1 is LGHNA and CDR2 is YNFKEQ. The CDR3 region is CASSQDFGAEAFF. The DNA for the CDR3 is TGTGCCAGCAGCCAAGATTTCGGGGCTGAAGCTTTCTTT.

This clone was recorded only once. This chain uses TRBV12-3 or TRBV12-4 with TRBJ2-7, with D unresolved. Trimming shortened V by 3 bases and J by 6 bases, and 9 bases separated the two germline ends. The CDR3 totals 12 residues. Written as DNA, the CDR3 is TGTGCCAGCAGTTTGGAAAAGGGCGAGCAGTACTTC. Protein product: CASSLEKGEQYF.

With respect to this clone: Germline and junction disagree at one end, which may indicate a read error. The V gene is TRBV18, the J gene TRBJ2-1; no firm D call. CDR1 and CDR2 from the germline V gene are KGHSH and LQKENI. This CDR3 comprises 16 residues. The CDR3 loop reads CASSPPPENSYNEQFF. The CDR3 DNA reads TGTGCCAGCTCGCCACCCCCAGAGAACTCCTACAATGAGCAGTTCTTC.

V is TRBV29-1 and J is TRBJ2-7; D uncertain. Deletions cut 1 base from V and 0 bases from J, with 7 bases between. Germline V gene sequence: CDR1 SQVTM, CDR2 ANQGSEA. There are 13 residues in the CDR3. The CDR3 nucleotides are TGCAGCGTTGAAGGGTCAAGCTCCTACGAGCAGTACTTC. Residues: CSVEGSSSYEQYF.

The rearrangement links TRBV28 to TRBJ2-5; maybe TRBD1 (6 bases). Germline V gene lookup returns CDR1 MDHEN and CDR2 SYDVKM. The CDR3 is 16 residues long. V was clipped by 2 bases and J by 1 base, with 14 bases between them. CDR3 residues: CASSLLGQEVQETQYF. In nucleotides, the CDR3 is TGTGCCAGCAGTTTACTGGGACAAGAGGTCCAAGAGACCCAGTACTTC. Full variable domain (missing parts from reference TRBV28 and TRBJ2-5): DVKVTQSSRYLVKRTGEKVFLECVQDMDHENMFWYRQDPGLGLRLIYFSYDVKMKEKGDIPEGYSVSREKKERFSLILESASTNQTSMYLCASSLLGQEVQETQYFGPGTRLLVL.

The V and J genes are TRBV5-1 and TRBJ2-5; 10 bases line up with TRBD1. Germline values: CDR1 SGHRS, CDR2 YFSETQ. CDR3 length: 14 residues. V dropped 5 bases and J dropped 2; count of bases not matched to a gene: 3. The CDR3 here is CASRGQGVQETQYF. The CDR3 bases are TGCGCCAGCAGAGGACAGGGGGTGCAAGAGACCCAGTACTTC.

This clone is a singleton in its sample. V gene TRBV30 combines with J gene TRBJ2-7; 7 bases match TRBD1. CDR1 GTSNPN and CDR2 SVGIG come from the germline V gene (reference sequence). Trimming removed 2 bases from V and 0 bases from J; junction bases left unmatched: 7. This CDR3 has 15 amino acids. The chain's CDR3 is CAWSIRDRGSYEQYF. DNA for the CDR3: TGTGCCTGGAGTATTCGGGACAGAGGCTCCTACGAGCAGTACTTC.

J is TRBJ1-2 and V is TRBV14; D uncertain. Germline CDR1 and CDR2: SGHDN and FVKESK. The V and J ends lost 1 base and 3 bases respectively, with 12 bases between them. This CDR3 is 15 amino acids long. The chain's CDR3 is CASSQVVNEDYGYTF. CDR3 nucleotides: TGTGCCAGCAGCCAAGTGGTCAACGAAGACTATGGCTACACCTTC. Looking up the rest from reference TRBV14 and TRBJ1-2 gives the full variable domain: EAGVTQFPSHSVIEKGQTVTLRCDPISGHDNLYWYRRVMGKEIKFLLHFVKESKQDESGMPNNRFLAERTGGTYSTLKVQPAELEDSGVYFCASSQVVNEDYGYTFGSGTRLTVV.

This chain uses TRBV25-1 with TRBJ2-5, with D maybe TRBD1 (6 bases). This CDR3 region has 15 residues. The V gene lost 5 bases and the J gene lost 5 bases, with 18 bases spanning the gap. Germline V CDR1 and CDR2: MGHDK, SYGVNS. Written as DNA, the CDR3 is TGTGCCAGCAGTCTCCCTCACAGGGTCGGGGAGACCCAGTACTTC. This sequence encodes CASSLPHRVGETQYF.

V and J are TRBV6-1 and TRBJ2-1, with 15 bases identical to TRBD2. The CDR3 is made up of 17 amino acids. Germline lookup yields CDR1 MNHNS and CDR2 SASEGT. J gave up 7 bases and V 4 bases, and 8 bases lay outside the gene matches. Here the CDR3 DNA reads TGTGCCAGCAGTGGCCACGGGACTAGCGGGAGGTATAATGAGCAGTTCTTC. Amino acids: CASSGHGTSGRYNEQFF.

The chain combines TRBV13 with TRBJ1-1; D not certain. This CDR3 is 11 amino acids long. V lost 2 bases and J 4 bases, leaving 2 bases between the germline ends. Germline CDR1 and CDR2: PRHDT and FYEKMQ (reference sequence). The chain's CDR3 is CASSLTTEAFF. CDR3 bases: TGTGCCAGCAGCTTAACCACTGAAGCTTTCTTT.

The V and J genes are TRBV24-1 and TRBJ2-1; 10 bases align to TRBD2. J lost 5 bases, V lost 4 bases, and 7 bases had no gene match. Per germline, CDR1 KGHDR and CDR2 SFDVKD. There are 16 residues in the CDR3. The CDR3 nucleotides read TGTGCCACCAGTGAACTTGGGACTAGCGATCACAATGAGCAGTTCTTC. The encoded protein is CATSELGTSDHNEQFF.

The count of this clone is one. V gene TRBV9 combines with J gene TRBJ2-7; 7 bases map to TRBD1. This CDR3 contains 15 residues. CDR1 is SGDLS, CDR2 YYNGEE, per germline. V dropped 4 bases and J dropped 4; count of bases not matched to a gene: 11. The CDR3 region is CASSLSGTAIYEQYF. CDR3 in DNA: TGTGCCAGCAGCCTCTCCGGGACAGCTATATACGAGCAGTACTTC.

The chain couples TRBV11-1 to TRBJ2-7; 11 bases align to TRBD2. Germline lookup yields CDR1 SGHAT and CDR2 FQDESV (reference sequence). After removal of 7 bases from V and 1 base from J, the junction contained 9 bases not matched to a gene. CDR3 size: 16 residues. The CDR3 DNA is TGTGCCAGCACCCGAAGCACTAGCGGGAGTTCCTACGAGCAGTACTTC. Translating it yields CASTRSTSGSSYEQYF.

V is TRBV11-2 and J is TRBJ2-4; possibly TRBD2 for D (6 bases). Germline V gives CDR1 SGHAT, CDR2 FQNNGV. With 4 bases removed from V and 5 bases from J, the gap between germline ends came to 24 bases. The CDR3 sequence is 18 residues long. The CDR3 region is CASSSRPTSVTGENIQYF. In DNA form, the CDR3 reads TGTGCCAGCAGCTCCCGACCGACCAGTGTGACGGGGGAAAACATTCAGTACTTC.

V usage is TRBV27 and J usage is TRBJ1-4; TRBD1 matches 10 bases. The ends lost 3 bases at V and 6 bases at J; junction bases unmatched: 1. The CDR3 has 14 amino acids. Looked up from germline, CDR1 is MNHEY and CDR2 is SMNVEV (reference sequence). The CDR3, as DNA: TGTGCCAGCAGTTTCGGGACAGGGGATGAAAAACTGTTTTTT. It translates to CASSFGTGDEKLFF. The variable domain in full, completed from reference TRBV27 and TRBJ1-4, reads EAQVTQNPRYLITVTGKKLTVTCSQNMNHEYMSWYRQDPGLGLRQIYYSMNVEVTDKGDVPEGYKVSRKEKRNFPLILESPSPNQTSLYFCASSFGTGDEKLFFGSGTQLSVL.

This clone occurred once. The chain employs TRBV5-1 and TRBJ1-4; 7 bases are shared with TRBD1. This CDR3 contains 15 residues. The V gene's germline CDR1 is SGHRS and CDR2 YFSETQ. Unmatched junction bases numbered 4, after V lost 5 bases and J lost 0 bases. CDR3 amino acids: CASRETGTTNEKLFF. CDR3 DNA: TGCGCCAGCAGGGAGACAGGGACAACTAATGAAAAACTGTTTTTT.

The CDR3 DNA follows: TGCGCCAGCAGCTTGTCGTTTCTACGTCGTTCTGGCTACAATGAGCAGTTCTTC. This translates into CASSLSFLRRSGYNEQFF. This chain joins TRBV5-1 and TRBJ2-1; no definite D call. Germline loops: CDR1 SGHRS, CDR2 YFSETQ. The V gene lost 1 base and the J gene lost 3 bases, with 20 bases spanning the gap. CDR3 length: 18 residues. Using reference TRBV5-1 and TRBJ2-1 for the parts outside the CDR3, the full variable domain is KAGVTQTPRYLIKTRGQQVTLSCSPISGHRSVSWYQQTPGQGLQFLFEYFSETQRNKGNFPGRFSGRQFSNSRSEMNVSTLELGDSALYLCASSLSFLRRSGYNEQFFGPGTRLTVL.